The 30 T cell receptor beta chains given below trace back to one sample, sequenced in a study of Graves' ophthalmopathy and Graves' hyperthyroidism (dated by TCRdb to 2017 to 2018). The sequencer was an Illumina HiSeq 2000. TCR beta CDR3 regions were amplified from RNA transcripts for repertoire sequencing. HTBI primers and the Qiagen OneStep RT-PCR kit were used in a first-round RT-PCR, which was followed by a second-round multiplex PCR, size selection and purification. TCRdb itself trimmed the public reads at Q25 with fastp, ran MiXCR and retained productive beta chains. Each CDR3 protein gets just one entry, which takes the most common genes and DNA from the rows behind it. Here the sample has about 400,000 distinct CDR3 sequences; about 16% occur a single time. The ten most abundant clones make up about 7% of the sample. Sequenced: peripheral blood. These receptors all come from a woman aged 18-29 years with stable Graves' hyperthyroidism. Donor details come from another sample of the same person, matched by shared clones.

This clonotype turned up a few times. The gene calls are TRBV6-1 and TRBJ2-4; D possibly corresponds to TRBD2 (6 bases). The CDR3 spans 15 residues. V lost 4 bases and J 6 bases, leaving 16 bases between the germline ends. In germline, CDR1 is MNHNS, CDR2 SASEGT. The CDR3 spells CASSVDGGNLNIQYF. The DNA of the CDR3 is TGTGCCAGCAGTGTTGATGGCGGGAATTTAAACATTCAGTACTTC.

This sequence joins TRBV29-1 and TRBJ1-2; D call uncertain. The germline V gene has CDR1 SQVTM and CDR2 ANQGSEA. V lost 0 bases to trimming and J lost 5 bases, with 7 bases between them. The CDR3 consists of 12 residues. This chain's CDR3 is CSVEEHGYGYTF. Here the CDR3 DNA reads TGCAGCGTTGAAGAACACGGTTATGGCTACACCTTC.

This clonotype was detected many times. J is TRBJ1-2 and V is TRBV29-1; 7 nucleotides agree with TRBD1. This CDR3 has 13 residues. V was pared by 5 bases and J by 5 bases, with 8 bases of the junction left unmatched. CDR1 is SQVTM and CDR2 is ANQGSEA in the germline V gene. The CDR3 is CSVLGTADYGYTF. CDR3 DNA: TGCAGCGTTCTAGGGACAGCAGATTATGGCTACACCTTC.

This clonotype was counted only a few times. The junction differs from germline at one of its ends, possibly a read error. The chain joins TRBV5-1 to TRBJ2-2; 8 bases are shared with TRBD1. The CDR3 extends over 16 amino acids. CDR1 and CDR2 from the germline V gene are SGHRS and YFSETQ. The CDR3: CASSLGTGPSTGELVF. The CDR3 DNA sequence: TGCGCCAGCAGCTTGGGGACAGGGCCCAGCACCGGGGAGCTGGTTTTT.

This clonotype has a count of ten or more. The rearrangement uses TRBV20-1 and TRBJ2-5, with D uncertain. Germline CDR1 reads DFQATT; CDR2 reads SNEGSKA (reference sequence). The length of the CDR3 is 9 residues. Trimming shortened V by 0 bases and J by 11 bases, and 4 bases separated the two germline ends. In nucleotides, the CDR3 is TGCAGTGCTAGAGATTTACAGTACTTC. Translation gives CSARDLQYF.

This clonotype was seen at least ten times. The chain carries TRBV6-5 and TRBJ1-2; D is unclear. The CDR3 is 13 amino acids. The germline gives CDR1 MNHEY, CDR2 SVGAGI. V shed 2 bases and J shed 8 bases, with 12 bases lying between them. CDR3 amino acids: CASSYTDFAGYTF. CDR3 in DNA: TGTGCCAGCAGTTACACGGATTTTGCGGGCTACACCTTC.

Many counts were recorded for this clonotype. The chain couples TRBV19 to TRBJ2-7; maybe TRBD2 (5 bases). V dropped 3 bases and J dropped 2 bases, with 20 bases sitting between them. Germline lookup yields CDR1 LNHDA and CDR2 SQIVND (reference sequence). This CDR3 region has 17 residues. The CDR3 DNA reads as TGTGCCAGTAGTATCCCCGCGATGGGTGGGGAGACCTACGAGCAGTACTTC. It translates to CASSIPAMGGETYEQYF. Drawing the rest from reference TRBV19 and TRBJ2-7, the complete variable domain is DGGITQSPKYLFRKEGQNVTLSCEQNLNHDAMYWYRQDPGQGLRLIYYSQIVNDFQKGDIAEGYSVSREKKESFPLTVTSAQKNPTAFYLCASSIPAMGGETYEQYFGPGTRLTVT.

Concerning this clonotype: No conserved phenylalanine or tryptophan ends this CDR3, so it is likely a read error. The chain joins TRBV10-3 to TRBJ1-2, with TRBD1 as a possible D gene (5 bases). Germline CDR1 and CDR2: ENHRY and SYGVKD. V was clipped by 7 bases and J by 2 bases, with 17 bases between them. CDR3 size: 15 residues. The CDR3 DNA is TGTGCCATCACGGCCCAAAAGACAGAAAACTATGGCTACACCGTC. Its protein is CAITAQKTENYGYTV.

This clonotype was found many times. The V call is TRBV3-1, the J call TRBJ1-3, with D unresolved. This CDR3 is built from 14 residues. Germline V lookup: CDR1 LGHDT, CDR2 YNNKEL (reference sequence). V shed 1 base and J shed 0 bases, with 4 bases lying between them. CDR3 bases: TGTGCCAGCAGCCAAGGTACCTCTGGAAACACCATATATTTT. This gives the protein CASSQGTSGNTIYF. Together with reference TRBV3-1 and TRBJ1-3, the CDR3 gives the full variable domain: DTAVSQTPKYLVTQMGNDKSIKCEQNLGHDTMYWYKQDSKKFLKIMFSYNNKELIINETVPNRFSPKSPDKAHLNLHINSLELGDSAVYFCASSQGTSGNTIYFGEGSWLTVV.

This clonotype has ten or more counts. V is TRBV10-1 and J is TRBJ1-2; D ambiguous. Germline values: CDR1 WNHNN, CDR2 SYGVQD (reference sequence). V gave up 6 bases and J gave up 8 bases, with 13 bases separating them. The CDR3 runs 12 residues. Written as DNA, the CDR3 is TGCGCCAGCAGCGATAGACGGTCCGGCTACACCTTC. Residues: CASSDRRSGYTF.

This clonotype was seen ten or more times. The chain has TRBV6-1 and TRBJ2-7, with 8 bases identical to TRBD2. Germline CDR1 is MNHNS and CDR2 is SASEGT. V lost 4 bases, J lost 4 bases, and 6 bases stayed unmatched. The CDR3 totals 14 residues. The CDR3 nucleotides read TGTGCCAGCAGTGCCGGGACTAGGGGGTACGAGCAGTACTTC. Translated, it gives CASSAGTRGYEQYF.

This clonotype was seen a handful of times. The chain links TRBV11-2 to TRBJ1-2, with 7 bases that match TRBD1. Germline-derived CDR1 and CDR2 are SGHAT and FQNNGV. The trim removed 5 bases at V and 3 bases at J, leaving 6 bases unmatched. The CDR3 spans 14 residues. Written as DNA, the CDR3 is TGTGCCAGCAGCCAGCCGACAGGGTACTATGGCTACACCTTC. Protein product: CASSQPTGYYGYTF.

Many counts were recorded for this clonotype. The chain recombines TRBV11-2 with TRBJ1-6, with 11 bases matching TRBD1. CDR1 is SGHAT, CDR2 FQNNGV, per germline. V was clipped by 5 bases and J by 5 bases; unmatched bases: 8. The CDR3 has 17 amino acids. The chain's CDR3 is CASSDPGTGGDNSPLHF. The CDR3 region has the DNA TGTGCCAGCAGCGATCCCGGGACAGGGGGGGATAATTCACCCCTCCACTTT.

This clonotype has ten or more counts. The CDR3 region has the DNA TGCAGTGCCAGGGGGGGGACAGGGGTTCTGGTTAATTCACCCCTCCACTTT. This encodes CSARGGTGVLVNSPLHF. The V and J genes are TRBV20-1 and TRBJ1-6, with TRBD1 identical over 10 bases. Germline CDR1 reads DFQATT; CDR2 reads SNEGSKA (reference sequence). After removal of 6 bases from V and 6 bases from J, the junction contained 14 bases not matched to a gene. There are 17 residues in the CDR3.

With respect to this clonotype: This CDR3 is missing its conserved last phenylalanine or tryptophan, likely due to a read error. The chain has TRBV7-6 and TRBJ1-2, with D tentatively TRBD1 (6 bases). The CDR3 extends over 16 amino acids. V was trimmed by 5 bases and J by 4 bases, leaving 20 bases between them. Germline-derived CDR1 and CDR2 are SGHVS and FNYEAQ. In DNA form, the CDR3 reads TGTGCCAGCAGCCAGGCGGTATGGGGGGCAGGCTATGGCTACACCTAC. This sequence encodes CASSQAVWGAGYGYTY.

This clonotype was counted ten times or more. The chain combines TRBV5-5 with TRBJ1-1, with D unclear. CDR3 size: 14 residues. Germline V lookup: CDR1 SGHKS, CDR2 YYEKEE (reference sequence). The V end was cut by 4 bases, the J end by 1 base, with 11 bases between. The DNA for the CDR3 is TGTGCCAGCAGCCCACAGTGGAAGAACACTGAAGCTTTCTTT. This encodes CASSPQWKNTEAFF.

This clonotype occurred many times. The chain couples TRBV6-1 to TRBJ2-7; weak D call: TRBD1 (6 bases). The CDR3 covers 15 residues. The germline gives CDR1 MNHNS, CDR2 SASEGT. V dropped 4 bases and J dropped 3 bases, with 16 bases sitting between them. CDR3 region: CASSAQGKKDYEQYF. The CDR3 DNA reads as TGTGCCAGCAGTGCACAGGGTAAAAAGGACTACGAGCAGTACTTC.

This clonotype was detected many times. The genes are TRBV29-1 and TRBJ1-2, with 7 bases matching TRBD1. The CDR3 contains 13 residues. The V segment lost 8 bases and the J segment 3 bases; nucleotides outside the gene matches: 9. CDR1 SQVTM and CDR2 ANQGSEA come from the germline V gene. The CDR3 sequence is CSWSNTGDYGYTF. The CDR3 DNA is TGCAGCTGGAGTAATACAGGGGACTATGGCTACACCTTC.

This clonotype was recorded many times. The V gene is TRBV6-2 or TRBV6-3, the J gene TRBJ1-5; maybe TRBD1 (5 bases). Trimming took off 1 base at V and 4 bases at J, with 17 bases between the two ends. The V gene's germline CDR1 is MNHEY and CDR2 SVGEGT. CDR3 length: 17 residues. The CDR3 protein is CASSYFPPTVSNQPQHF. The CDR3 nucleotides read TGTGCCAGCAGTTACTTCCCGCCGACAGTTTCGAATCAGCCCCAGCATTTT.

At least ten counts were recorded for this clonotype. The chain carries TRBV7-9 and TRBJ1-2, with D perhaps TRBD1 (5 bases). CDR3 length equals 14 residues. The V end was cut by 5 bases, the J end by 4 bases, with 14 bases between. Germline lookup yields CDR1 SEHNR and CDR2 FQNEAQ (reference sequence). The CDR3, as DNA: TGTGCCAGCAGCCAGGGACTGCGGGGCTATGGCTACACCTTC. This translates into CASSQGLRGYGYTF.

This clonotype has a count of ten or more. V is TRBV3-1 and J is TRBJ1-6; 8 bases map to TRBD1. The V segment lost 3 bases and the J segment 3 bases; nucleotides outside the gene matches: 4. There are 16 residues in the CDR3. CDR1 and CDR2 (germline): LGHDT, YNNKEL (reference sequence). CDR3 loop: CASSHGQGFYNSPLHF. For the CDR3, the DNA is TGTGCCAGCAGCCACGGACAGGGATTCTATAATTCACCCCTCCACTTT.

This clonotype was detected many times. V gene TRBV2 combines with J gene TRBJ2-7; TRBD1 matches 7 bases. The CDR3 has 14 residues. CDR1 and CDR2 (germline): SNHLY, FYNNEI. V shed 8 bases and J 7 bases; nucleotides not matched to a gene: 14. For the CDR3, the DNA is TGTGCCAGCTGCCAGTGGACAGGACCCTGGGAGCAGTACTTC. Translation: CASCQWTGPWEQYF. The whole variable domain, filled in from reference TRBV2 and TRBJ2-7, reads EPEVTQTPSHQVTQMGQEVILRCVPISNHLYFYWYRQILGQKVEFLVSFYNNEISEKSEIFDDQFSVERPDGSNFTLKIRSTKLEDSAMYFCASCQWTGPWEQYFGPGTRLTVT.

The table lists this clonotype with a few counts. The chain joins TRBV12-3 or TRBV12-4 to TRBJ2-2; the D is unclear. V was cut by 3 bases and J by 5 bases, with 13 bases left in between. This CDR3 contains 15 residues. The CDR3 is CASSLSSGRTGELFF. The CDR3 bases are TGTGCCAGCAGTTTGTCCTCCGGCCGGACCGGGGAGCTGTTTTTT.

This clonotype was found many times. V gene TRBV6-1 combines with J gene TRBJ1-5; TRBD1 aligns across 10 bases. There are 16 residues in the CDR3. CDR1 is MNHNS and CDR2 is SASEGT in the germline V gene. Germline trimming cut 4 bases from V and 2 bases from J; bases unmatched to any gene: 5. CDR3 amino acids: CASSGQGAPGNQPQHF. In nucleotides, the CDR3 is TGTGCCAGCAGTGGACAGGGGGCGCCCGGCAATCAGCCCCAGCATTTT.

This clonotype was seen ten or more times. The gene calls are TRBV20-1 and TRBJ1-6, with 10 bases lining up with TRBD1. The CDR3 contains 13 residues. Trimming at V came to 5 bases and at J to 7 bases, leaving 2 bases not matched to a gene. CDR1 and CDR2 from the germline V gene are DFQATT and SNEGSKA (reference sequence). CDR3 region: CSAAGQGNSPLHF. In DNA form, the CDR3 reads TGCAGTGCTGCGGGACAGGGGAATTCACCCCTCCACTTT.

This clonotype was counted many times. The chain couples TRBV6-1 to TRBJ1-1; possible D gene TRBD1, 6 bases. Germline values: CDR1 MNHNS, CDR2 SASEGT. The CDR3 is 13 amino acids. Trimming cost V 6 bases and J 8 bases, with 16 bases left between them. CDR3 sequence (DNA): TGTGCCAGCAGCGAGGGACAAACTGACGAAGCTTTCTTT. It yields the protein CASSEGQTDEAFF.

A note on this clonotype: Since a much larger clone is just one base distant, this may be a read error. The chain recombines TRBV29-1 with TRBJ2-7, with D possibly being TRBD2 (6 bases). The V end was cut by 4 bases, the J end by 6 bases, with 16 bases between. The germline V gene encodes CDR1 SQVTM and CDR2 ANQGSEA. This CDR3 has 13 residues. The CDR3 DNA follows: TGCAGCGTTGGGCGGGGCTCAGAGATCGAGCAGTACTTC. Translating gives CSVGRGSEIEQYF.

The CDR3 here is CASSPGTGVPSNQPQHF. CDR3 nucleotide sequence: TGTGCCAGCAGCCCCGGGACAGGGGTCCCTAGCAATCAGCCCCAGCATTTT. The gene calls are TRBV11-1 and TRBJ1-5; TRBD1 matches 10 bases. The J segment lost 0 bases and the V segment lost 5 bases, leaving 7 bases of the junction unmatched. Germline V CDR1 and CDR2: SGHAT, FQDESV (reference sequence). The CDR3 has 17 amino acids.

Worth noting for this clonotype: Being one base from a much bigger clone, this may be a read error. The rearrangement links TRBV5-1 to TRBJ1-2; 7 bases are shared with TRBD1. CDR1 SGHRS and CDR2 YFSETQ come from the germline V gene. The CDR3 totals 14 residues. CDR3 in amino acids: CASSLEGTDYDYTF. DNA of the CDR3: TGCGCCAGCAGCTTGGAAGGGACAGACTATGACTACACCTTC.

Ten or more counts support this clonotype. This may come from a read error, since a much larger clone is one base off. The CDR3 DNA follows: TGTGCCAGCAGATTATTCGTTTCCTATGGCAACACCTTC. This encodes CASRLFVSYGNTF. This chain uses TRBV6-5 with TRBJ1-2; no clear D. The length of the CDR3 is 13 residues. Germline V CDR1 and CDR2: MNHEY, SVGAGI.